This TCR beta chain is drawn from a study of blood T cell repertoires in COVID-19. Whole-study context: Some COVID-19 samples were acute and others convalescent; all came from the United States, Italy and Spain. PBMCs, B-cell-depleted T cells, or T cells provided the cDNA or gDNA that made up the material.

Trimming took 4 bases from V and 1 from J; bases not matched to a gene: 8. Germline values: CDR1 SGHDT, CDR2 YYEEEE. The CDR3 is 16 residues long. Those enrolled in Seattle joined during active infection and were followed longitudinally afterward. In its sample, this clone was seen once. Per the original data handling: Nucleated cell counts were estimated from reference gene primer amplification. Sequencing was performed with immunoSEQ multiplex PCR; in TCRdb, only in-frame clones are kept and a portion is missing. For V, J and clone size, that table is used; D and trimming come from the DNA. The sample contains approximately 290,000 clones, more than 65% of which appear only once.

The sequenced sample consisted of peripheral blood. The TCR sequence derives from a person aged 70 to 85 with COVID-19, enrolled during active disease. The chain links TRBV5-6 to TRBJ1-5, with 7 bases that match TRBD1. The CDR3 DNA sequence: TGTGCCAGCAGCACGACAGGGATTGGGAGCAATCAGCCCCAGCATTTT. Protein product: CASSTTGIGSNQPQHF. Complete variable domain (other parts from reference TRBV5-6 and TRBJ1-5): DAGVTQSPTHLIKTRGQQVTLRCSPKSGHDTVSWYQQALGQGPQFIFQYYEEEERQRGNFPDRFSGHQFPNYSSELNVNALLLGDSALYLCASSTTGIGSNQPQHFGDGTRLSIL.